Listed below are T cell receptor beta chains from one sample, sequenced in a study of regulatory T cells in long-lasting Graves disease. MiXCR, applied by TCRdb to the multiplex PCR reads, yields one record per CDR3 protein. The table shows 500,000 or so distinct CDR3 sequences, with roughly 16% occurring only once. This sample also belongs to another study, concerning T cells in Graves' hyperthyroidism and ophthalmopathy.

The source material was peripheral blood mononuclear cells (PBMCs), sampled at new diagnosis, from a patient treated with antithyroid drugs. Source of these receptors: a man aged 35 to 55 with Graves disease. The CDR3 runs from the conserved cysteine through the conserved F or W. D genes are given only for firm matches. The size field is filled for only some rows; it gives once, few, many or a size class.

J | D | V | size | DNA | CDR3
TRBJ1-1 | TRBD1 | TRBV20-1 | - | TGCAGTGCTGACAGGGCCGGGGCTTTCTTT | CSADRAGAFF
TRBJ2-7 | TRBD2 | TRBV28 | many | TGTGCCAGCAGCCCAGCGGGAGTTCACGAGCAGTACTTC | CASSPAGVHEQYF
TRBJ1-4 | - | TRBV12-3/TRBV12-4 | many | TGTGCCAGCAGTGCTGAGGGGACAACTAATGAAAAACTGTTTTTT | CASSAEGTTNEKLFF
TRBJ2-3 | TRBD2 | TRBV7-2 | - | TGTGCCAGCAGCTTAAGGACTAGCGGATTGAATCCTAGCACAGATACGCAGTATTTT | CASSLRTSGLNPSTDTQYF
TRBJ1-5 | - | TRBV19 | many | TGTGCCAGTAGTGCCCCTCAGGGGCTCAATCAGCCCCAGCATTTT | CASSAPQGLNQPQHF
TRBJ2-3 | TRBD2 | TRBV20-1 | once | TGCAGTGCTAGAGATCGACTAGCGGGAGTTTCAACAGATACGCAGTATTTT | CSARDRLAGVSTDTQYF
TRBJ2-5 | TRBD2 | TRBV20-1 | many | TGCAGTGCTAGAAGACTAGCGGGACTAGAGACCCAGTACTTC | CSARRLAGLETQYF
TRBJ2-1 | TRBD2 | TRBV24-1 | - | TGTGCCACCAGTGATACTAGCGGGAGCGGCAATGAGCAGTTCTTC | CATSDTSGSGNEQFF
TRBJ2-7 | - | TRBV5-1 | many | TGCGCCAGCAGCTTGGCTGTAGGTACCTACGAGCAGTACTTC | CASSLAVGTYEQYF
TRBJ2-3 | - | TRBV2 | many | TGTGCCAGCAATTTTGGGCACCGACCGGTCACAGATACGCAGTATTTT | CASNFGHRPVTDTQYF
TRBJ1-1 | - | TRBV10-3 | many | TGTGCCATCAGTCCGATGGGAGGGGGTTCGCACACTGAAGCTTTCTTT | CAISPMGGGSHTEAFF
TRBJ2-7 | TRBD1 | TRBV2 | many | TGTGCCAGCAGTGAAAGAGGGACAGGGGCCTACGAGCAGTACTTC | CASSERGTGAYEQYF
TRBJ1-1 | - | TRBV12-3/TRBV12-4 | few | TGTGCCGGCAGTCTAGGGAGGGTTAGAGACACTGAAGCTTTCTTT | CAGSLGRVRDTEAFF
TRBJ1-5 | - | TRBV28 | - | TGTGCCAGCAGACCTTCACTGGGGGCTGGTCAGCCCCAGCATTTT | CASRPSLGAGQPQHF
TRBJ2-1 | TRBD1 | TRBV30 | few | TGTGCCTGGAGGGAACAGGGGGGTTCCTCCTACAATGAGCAGTTCTTC | CAWREQGGSSYNEQFF
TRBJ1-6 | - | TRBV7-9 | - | TGTGCCAGCAGCACGGGGGGACTTTCACCCCTCCACTTT | CASSTGGLSPLHF
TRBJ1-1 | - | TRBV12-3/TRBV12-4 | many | TGTGCCAGCAGGAGTTCTGGGGCGACTGAAGCTTTCTTT | CASRSSGATEAFF
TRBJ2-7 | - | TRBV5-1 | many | TGCGCCAGCAGCTTAGAGACAGACTTCTACGAGCAGTACTTC | CASSLETDFYEQYF
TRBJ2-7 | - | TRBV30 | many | TGTGCCTGGAGCAGTGGCAACTACGAGCAGTACTTC | CAWSSGNYEQYF
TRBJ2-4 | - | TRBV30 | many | TGTGCCTGGAGTACGAGTAAGCACATTCAGTACTTC | CAWSTSKHIQYF
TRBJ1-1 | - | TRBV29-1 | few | TGCAGCGTCGCAGGGTTGTCGGCTTTCTTT | CSVAGLSAFF
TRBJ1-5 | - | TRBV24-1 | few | TGTGCCACCAGTGATTGGGGAGGTCAGCCCCAGCATTTT | CATSDWGGQPQHF